The entry below gives a single T cell receptor (beta chain) sequence along with its context. Its antigen is unknown. At one boundary the junction diverges from the germline segment, which might be a read error. The time point tag for this specimen amounts to: newly diagnosed GD, antithyroid drugs for less than 3 months. For both TCR sequencing and RNA sequencing, RNA was extracted from PBMCs using TRIzol. Graves' disease was diagnosed according to American Thyroid Association guidelines. Patients for the study were recruited at an endocrinology department in Xi'an, China. Each patient gave 7 to 9.5 milliliters of peripheral blood, collected in an EDTA anticoagulant tube. PBMCs were isolated by Ficoll Paque Plus density gradient separation without further T cell sorting. An Agilent 2100 Bioanalyzer and agarose gel were used to assess RNA quality, and a NanoDrop 2000 was used to measure RNA concentration.

Sequences SGHVS (CDR1) and FQNEAQ (CDR2) are obtained from the germline V gene. The CDR3 sequence holds 14 residues, the cysteine and phenylalanine included. This entry keeps only the CDR3 DNA: 42 bases, framed from base 1. The source of the sample is a study of regulatory T cells in long-lasting Graves disease (dated by TCRdb to the early 2020s). Study-wide context: Newly diagnosed Graves' disease patients had taken antithyroid drugs for less than 3 months. Peripheral blood TCR sequencing and RNA sequencing compared persistent Graves' disease patients with newly diagnosed Graves' disease patients. The study was conducted in China and was registered as a clinical trial. A total of some 35 samples underwent TCR sequencing, from around 13 patients with persistent Graves' disease and some 20 patients with newly diagnosed Graves' disease. The research as a whole found: Persistent Graves' disease patients showed lower TCR Shannon entropy and fewer highly expanded clones than newly diagnosed patients, suggesting clonal expansion. Because the primary lesion, thyroid tissue, could not be accessed, the study looked at peripheral blood alone. Persistent disease showed preferential use of TRBV28, TRBJ1-2 and TRBJ2-5, whereas newly diagnosed disease favored TRBV20-1 and TRBJ2-1. Only the TCR beta chain was sequenced and analyzed. The authors noted that the small sample size was a limitation that may lower accuracy. More public clonotypes were shared among persistent patients (roughly 2,900) than among newly diagnosed patients (more than 950).

The library relied on multiplex PCR. Sequencing was carried out with an Illumina HiSeq 4000. To build TCR beta libraries, CDR3 regions were amplified by Arm-PCR using iRepertoire HTBI primers. Gel purification was performed on PCR products prior to sequencing. Per the authors' processing: A total of around 66 TRBV and under 15 TRBJ segments were identified across samples and were used for gene usage analysis of CDR3 amino acid clonotypes. COPE and FqMerger were used to merge filtered high-quality paired reads into contigs. BLAST was used to align contigs to the IMGT TRBV, TRBD and TRBJ reference genes, and CDR3 was defined following IMGT. Any clonotype with a frequency above 0.1% was counted as a highly expanded clone. Shannon entropy served as the measure of repertoire diversity, while the Gini coefficient captured V-J evenness. Clonotypes shared by more than one individual were considered public. The public reads were reprocessed in TCRdb via fastp at Q25 and MiXCR, keeping in-frame beta chains. Identical CDR3 protein sequences are pooled into one entry, listed with their most common genes and DNA. V and J calls and clone size were set by TCRdb, not the authors. This sample lists 500,000 to 700,000 distinct CDR3 sequences; 15% to 20% were detected once. The ten largest clones take up around 18% of the sample.

These sequences were also reported in another study, on T cells in Graves' hyperthyroidism and ophthalmopathy. The second investigation adds: Stable Graves' hyperthyroidism was defined as the absence of progression to ophthalmopathy over 18 months of follow-up. Hyperthyroidism patients were aged 18 to 65 years and newly diagnosed, with disease duration of less than 2 months. Exclusion was applied to patients with uncontrolled infections, other autoimmune diseases, pregnancy or lactation. Clinical symptoms, serum thyroxine and TRAb, thyroid ultrasound, and orbital computed tomography formed the basis for the diagnoses. A first-round RT-PCR of the TCR CDR3 used the HTBI primer set with the Qiagen OneStep RT-PCR kit. Most expanded thyroid clonotypes (frequency above 0.001) were also detected in blood, a finding suggesting that blood repertoires may reflect thyroid immune responses. A model built on a 13 V-J signature distinguished ophthalmopathy from stable hyperthyroidism, reaching about 88% sensitivity and about 81% specificity in cross-validation and 80%/75% in testing. In validation, the model predicted progression to ophthalmopathy a median of about 6 months before onset, with approximately 68% sensitivity and roughly 72% specificity. To identify distinguishing TCR V-J signatures, a discovery cohort of about 100 patients was used, comprising 43 with Graves' ophthalmopathy and under 60 with stable Graves' hyperthyroidism. Prospective prediction of ophthalmopathy was tested in an independent validation cohort consisting of about 19 hyperthyroidism patients and around 16 patients who later progressed to ophthalmopathy. The approximately 100 discovery patients were randomly divided into training and test sets at a 7:3 ratio. Thyroid tissue and blood T-cell repertoires from six or seven Graves' hyperthyroidism patients were also compared in the study. After sampling, hyperthyroidism patients received methimazole starting at 30 mg daily, and ophthalmopathy patients received high-dose intravenous methylprednisolone. The libraries were constructed in a second round of multiplex PCR and then size-selected and purified. Paired-end sequencing of the libraries was performed with 100 bp reads on an Illumina HiSeq2000. Raw data were processed with SOAPnuke, discarding reads with adapters, uncalled bases, mean Phred below 15, or no exact constant-primer or identifier match. High-quality paired reads were merged using COPE v1.2.5, and each unique nucleotide sequence was defined as a clonotype. Clonotypes were aligned to IMGT TRBV, TRBD and TRBJ reference segments using MiTCR v1.1. The analysis was restricted to V-J combinations with a frequency above 0.0001, which together covered just over 99% of the repertoires. A TCS score was defined as the ratio between F50 (clonal expansion) and ExV (chaos), using BLOSUM62-based TCRdist between CDR3 peptides within each V-J. Welch's t-statistics and random forest reduced fewer than 550 V-J features to under 15, which were used in a naive Bayes classifier (R e1071). No statistical method was used to set the sample size in advance, and investigators knew the group allocation. TCR Vbeta CDR3 sequencing of roughly 140 peripheral blood samples (43 ophthalmopathy, about 74 hyperthyroidism and roughly 17 progressor patients) is reported in the paper.

The TCR originated in a woman aged 25 to 39 with Graves disease. Donor details come from another sample of the same person, matched by shared clones. The chain is assembled from TRBV7-8 and TRBJ2-7, with the D gene too uncertain to name. The specimen was peripheral blood mononuclear cells (PBMCs), collected at new diagnosis, from a patient treated with antithyroid drugs. This receptor has the CDR3 CASSQDPVGYEQYF. The sequence in DNA is TGCGCCAGCAGCCAAGACCCCGTGGGCTACGAGCAGTACTTC.